The 21 T cell receptor beta chains listed next were all sequenced from one sample in a study of blood T cell repertoires in COVID-19. The data were produced by immunoSEQ multiplex PCR, yet TCRdb's version contains in-frame clones alone and is incomplete. In the table there are some 89,000 clones, 81% of which are singletons. Sample: peripheral blood. Receptor source: a man aged 60 to 69 with acute or convalescent COVID-19.

The gene calls are TRBV12-3 or TRBV12-4 and TRBJ1-1, with 7 bases identical to TRBD1. The trim removed 7 bases at V and 4 bases at J, leaving 6 bases unmatched. This CDR3 spans 13 amino acids. CDR3 sequence: CASILTGSTEAFF. CDR3 DNA sequence: TGTGCCAGCATTCTGACAGGGTCCACTGAAGCTTTCTTT.

The chain joins TRBV18 to TRBJ2-7; D perhaps matches TRBD2 (5 bases). The CDR3 sequence is 14 residues long. Trimming removed 3 bases at V and 6 bases at J, with 15 bases between. Germline CDR1 and CDR2: KGHSH and LQKENI. The CDR3 nucleotides are TGTGCCAGCTCACCTAGAGGGAACGGCGCCGAGCAGTACTTC. This encodes CASSPRGNGAEQYF.

The chain joins TRBV27 to TRBJ2-7, with 9 bases matching TRBD1. The CDR3 spans 15 residues. Germline V lookup: CDR1 MNHEY, CDR2 SMNVEV (reference sequence). Trimming took 5 bases from V and 2 from J; bases not matched to a gene: 7. The CDR3: CASSLRGTGTYEQYF. Written as DNA, the CDR3 is TGTGCCAGCAGTCTCCGTGGGACAGGGACCTACGAGCAGTACTTC.

The rearrangement links TRBV12-3 or TRBV12-4 to TRBJ2-1, with 7 bases aligning to TRBD1. With 6 bases clipped from V and 10 bases from J, the junction kept 9 bases outside the gene matches. The CDR3 sequence is 13 residues long. CDR3 sequence: CASSFRTGREQFF. The DNA for the CDR3 is TGTGCCAGCAGCTTTCGGACAGGACGCGAGCAGTTCTTC.

The chain joins TRBV7-9 to TRBJ1-1; D call uncertain. The CDR3 extends over 13 amino acids. V was trimmed by 1 base and J by 8 bases, leaving 11 bases between them. Germline V gene data show CDR1 as SEHNR and CDR2 as FQNEAQ (reference sequence). This chain's CDR3 is CASSLDLDLEAFF. The DNA of the CDR3 is TGTGCCAGCAGCTTAGATTTAGATTTAGAAGCTTTCTTT.

This clone was counted at least ten times. The chain has TRBV5-1 and TRBJ1-2; D is unclear. The V gene lost 4 bases and the J gene lost 4 bases, with 14 bases spanning the gap. CDR3 size: 14 residues. CDR1 and CDR2 from the germline V gene are SGHRS and YFSETQ. CDR3 protein: CASSKDGGLYGYTF. DNA for the CDR3: TGCGCCAGCAGCAAGGACGGAGGACTCTATGGCTACACCTTC.

The rearrangement links TRBV5-6 to TRBJ2-3, with TRBD1 matching 9 bases. The J segment lost 2 bases and the V segment lost 2 bases, leaving 6 bases of the junction unmatched. This CDR3 has 16 residues. The V gene's germline CDR1 is SGHDT and CDR2 YYEEEE. The CDR3 DNA is TGTGCCAGCAGCTTTGGGACAGGGATTTACACAGATACGCAGTATTTT. Translation: CASSFGTGIYTDTQYF. The full variable domain, in which reference TRBV5-6 and TRBJ2-3 provide the parts outside the CDR3, is DAGVTQSPTHLIKTRGQQVTLRCSPKSGHDTVSWYQQALGQGPQFIFQYYEEEERQRGNFPDRFSGHQFPNYSSELNVNALLLGDSALYLCASSFGTGIYTDTQYFGPGTRLTVL.

This chain connects TRBV11-3 to TRBJ2-2; 9 bases map to TRBD1. CDR1 is SGHNT and CDR2 is YENEEA in the germline V gene. This CDR3 spans 16 amino acids. With V trimmed by 4 bases and J by 7 bases, 10 bases remained unmatched. The CDR3, as DNA: TGTGCCAGCAGCTCATCCAGACAGGGGGGGGTCGGGGAGCTGTTTTTT. It yields the protein CASSSSRQGGVGELFF.

This clone was observed a handful of times. A read error may produce the germline difference seen at one junction end. This chain connects TRBV2 to TRBJ2-7, with D unclear. CDR1 is SNHLY, CDR2 FYNNEI, per germline. The CDR3 is 13 amino acids. The CDR3 spells CASGGDTSSEQYF. In nucleotides, the CDR3 is TGTGCCAGCGGCGGAGATACCTCCTCCGAGCAGTACTTC. The complete variable domain, with remaining parts taken from reference TRBV2 and TRBJ2-7, reads EPEVTQTPSHQVTQMGQEVILRCVPISNHLYFYWYRQILGQKVEFLVSFYNNEISEKSEIFDDQFSVERPDGSNFTLKIRSTKLEDSAMYFCASGGDTSSEQYFGPGTRLTVT.

The chain employs TRBV7-9 and TRBJ1-1, with 8 bases matching TRBD1. The length of the CDR3 is 14 residues. Trimming cost V 3 bases and J 5 bases; bases outside gene matches: 5. CDR1 and CDR2 (germline): SEHNR, FQNEAQ (reference sequence). The CDR3 here is CASSLGQDLTEAFF. CDR3 DNA: TGTGCCAGCAGCTTGGGACAGGATTTAACTGAAGCTTTCTTT.

The chain employs TRBV7-9 and TRBJ2-6; TRBD1 aligns across 7 bases. Germline loops: CDR1 SEHNR, CDR2 FQNEAQ (reference sequence). J was trimmed by 0 bases and V by 6 bases; bases with no gene match: 11. CDR3 length: 18 residues. The DNA for the CDR3 is TGTGCCAGCAGGCCTGGACAGGCCACCCACTCTGGGGCCAACGTCCTGACTTTC. Translated, it gives CASRPGQATHSGANVLTF.

The rearrangement uses TRBV4-2 and TRBJ2-1, with a weak D call TRBD2 (5 bases). The CDR3 contains 12 residues. Trimming pared 1 base from V and 9 bases from J, leaving 7 bases between. The germline gives CDR1 LGHNA, CDR2 YNFKEQ. CDR3 amino acids: CASSQGGIEQFF. In nucleotides, the CDR3 is TGTGCCAGCAGCCAAGGAGGGATTGAGCAGTTCTTC.

This chain joins TRBV5-1 and TRBJ2-5; 8 positions match TRBD2. CDR3 length equals 15 residues. V shed 0 bases, J shed 3 bases, and the junction held 4 bases outside the gene matches. CDR1 and CDR2 from the germline V gene are SGHRS and YFSETQ. In nucleotides, the CDR3 is TGCGCCAGCAGCTTGGGAGGGACTAGTAAAGAGACCCAGTACTTC. It codes for CASSLGGTSKETQYF. The variable domain in full, completed from reference TRBV5-1 and TRBJ2-5, reads KAGVTQTPRYLIKTRGQQVTLSCSPISGHRSVSWYQQTPGQGLQFLFEYFSETQRNKGNFPGRFSGRQFSNSRSEMNVSTLELGDSALYLCASSLGGTSKETQYFGPGTRLLVL.

This chain uses TRBV6-5 with TRBJ2-7, with D maybe TRBD2 (6 bases). The CDR3 has 15 residues. Germline CDR1 MNHEY, CDR2 SVGAGI. Trimming cost V 5 bases and J 2 bases, with 16 bases left between them. CDR3 sequence reads: CASSLRLGGAYEQYF. The CDR3 DNA reads TGTGCCAGCAGTCTTCGTCTGGGGGGAGCCTACGAGCAGTACTTC.

The chain carries TRBV3-1 (or the pseudogene TRBV3-2) and TRBJ2-3; 12 bases are shared with TRBD2. The germline gives CDR1 LGHDT, CDR2 YNNKEL (reference sequence). The CDR3 loop spans 14 amino acids. V was pared by 6 bases and J by 5 bases, with 3 bases of the junction left unmatched. The CDR3 sequence: CASRRLAGEDTQYF. The CDR3 DNA reads TGTGCCAGCAGACGACTAGCGGGAGAAGATACGCAGTATTTT.

The chain combines TRBV5-5 with TRBJ1-5; D remains ambiguous. This CDR3 has 15 residues. The germline V gene encodes CDR1 SGHKS and CDR2 YYEKEE (reference sequence). V was trimmed by 0 bases and J by 0 bases, leaving 7 bases between them. This CDR3 is CASSLDGDSNQPQHF. The CDR3 DNA sequence: TGTGCCAGCAGCTTGGACGGTGATAGCAATCAGCCCCAGCATTTT.

The chain has TRBV4-3 and TRBJ2-3, with TRBD2 matching over 11 bases. CDR1 LGHNA and CDR2 YSLEER come from the germline V gene. The CDR3 has 14 amino acids. V lost 0 bases and J lost 10; bases outside the gene matches: 3. CDR3 sequence: CASSQDRGLAAQYF. CDR3 DNA: TGCGCCAGCAGCCAAGATCGGGGACTAGCGGCGCAGTATTTT.

This chain links TRBV20-1 with TRBJ2-7; D uncertain. This CDR3 contains 14 residues. Trimming stripped 3 bases from V and 0 bases from J, with 12 bases between. Per germline, CDR1 DFQATT and CDR2 SNEGSKA (reference sequence). The CDR3 nucleotides read TGCAGTGCTAGTTCAGACACCAGCTCCTACGAGCAGTACTTC. This translates into CSASSDTSSYEQYF.

The count of this clone is one. V gene TRBV3-1 (or the pseudogene TRBV3-2) combines with J gene TRBJ2-2, with D possibly TRBD1 on 7 matching bases. Germline V gene sequence: CDR1 LGHDT, CDR2 YNNKEL (reference sequence). The V end was cut by 3 bases, the J end by 6 bases, with 11 bases between. CDR3 size: 14 residues. In DNA, the CDR3 is TGTGCCAGCAGCCACTCAGGGGGGTCCGGGGAGCTGTTTTTT. Its translation is CASSHSGGSGELFF.

This chain joins TRBV7-9 and TRBJ1-4; 9 positions match TRBD1. CDR3 size: 16 residues. J gave up 1 base and V 5 bases, and 5 bases lay outside the gene matches. Germline V lookup: CDR1 SEHNR, CDR2 FQNEAQ (reference sequence). The CDR3 nucleotides read TGTGCCAGCAGCCCGGACAGGGGCCTAACTAATGAAAAACTGTTTTTT. Translation: CASSPDRGLTNEKLFF.

V gene TRBV7-2 combines with J gene TRBJ2-7; TRBD1 matches 8 bases. CDR3 size: 14 residues. V lost 4 bases to trimming and J lost 4 bases; unmatched junction nucleotides: 6. From germline, CDR1 is SGHTA and CDR2 FQGNSA. CDR3 in DNA: TGTGCCAGCAGCTCCACCAGGGGGCTATACGAGCAGTACTTC. It translates to CASSSTRGLYEQYF.